The present TCR beta chain was sequenced within a study of cytomegalovirus exposure and HLA in healthy donors. Germline values: CDR1 MNHEY, CDR2 SVGAGI. The V and J ends lost 0 bases and 0 bases respectively, with 9 bases between them. This CDR3 has 16 residues. Sequencing used immunoSEQ multiplex PCR; TCRdb keeps in-frame clones, though not all of them. The sample carries approximately 150,000 clones, 85% recorded once. The chain couples TRBV6-5 to TRBJ2-1; no firm D call. This receptor was obtained from a young man in good health and CMV-seropositive. Sequencing was done on a sample of PBMCs. CDR3 in DNA: TGTGCCAGCAGTTACTCGGGCTTAAGCTCCTACAATGAGCAGTTCTTC. This translates into CASSYSGLSSYNEQFF.